The rows below give T cell receptor beta chains drawn from one sample of a study of blood T cell repertoires in COVID-19. Clones were sequenced by immunoSEQ multiplex PCR, and TCRdb holds only the in-frame ones, with some missing. The table shows roughly 120,000 clones, with about 79% occurring only once. Sequencing was carried out using peripheral blood. These receptors originate from a woman older than 75 with acute or convalescent COVID-19. The CDR3 runs from the conserved cysteine through the conserved F or W. Fields, in order: clone size, J gene, D gene, V gene, CDR3 protein, CDR3 DNA. A D gene is named only where the DNA matches it firmly. Size values are once, few and many counts, or a class for expanded clones, and some rows have none.

clone size: NA
J gene: TRBJ2-7
D gene: TRBD1
V gene: TRBV9
CDR3 protein: CASSARDSISYEQYF
CDR3 DNA: TGTGCCAGCAGCGCCCGGGACAGCATCTCCTACGAGCAGTACTTC

clone size: NA
J gene: TRBJ2-1
D gene: TRBD2
V gene: TRBV5-1
CDR3 protein: CASSLLGAGGVYEQFF
CDR3 DNA: TGCGCCAGCAGCTTGCTTGGAGCGGGAGGGGTCTATGAGCAGTTCTTC

clone size: NA
J gene: TRBJ1-2
D gene: NA
V gene: TRBV28
CDR3 protein: CGTNTRYGYTF
CDR3 DNA: TGTGGGACAAATACCCGCTATGGCTACACCTTC

clone size: NA
J gene: TRBJ1-1
D gene: NA
V gene: TRBV6-5
CDR3 protein: CASSLQGNTEAFF
CDR3 DNA: TGTGCCAGCAGTTTACAGGGGAACACTGAAGCTTTCTTT

clone size: NA
J gene: TRBJ2-5
D gene: TRBD1
V gene: TRBV19
CDR3 protein: CASRDRGRDQETQYF
CDR3 DNA: TGTGCCAGTAGGGACAGGGGGCGAGACCAAGAGACCCAGTACTTC

clone size: NA
J gene: TRBJ1-2
D gene: NA
V gene: TRBV25-1
CDR3 protein: CASSESGQIAGFGYTF
CDR3 DNA: TGTGCCAGCAGTGAATCCGGACAAATAGCGGGCTTTGGCTACACCTTC

clone size: NA
J gene: TRBJ2-4
D gene: NA
V gene: TRBV7-6
CDR3 protein: CASSLNTGDIQYF
CDR3 DNA: TGTGCCAGCAGCTTAAATACGGGGGACATTCAGTACTTC

clone size: NA
J gene: TRBJ1-2
D gene: NA
V gene: TRBV5-4
CDR3 protein: CASSLGGGRGYGYTF
CDR3 DNA: TGTGCCAGCAGCTTGGGAGGGGGTCGGGGCTATGGCTACACCTTC

clone size: NA
J gene: TRBJ1-1
D gene: NA
V gene: TRBV10-3
CDR3 protein: CAISEDFRGTEAFF
CDR3 DNA: TGTGCCATCAGTGAGGACTTCAGGGGCACTGAAGCTTTCTTT

clone size: NA
J gene: TRBJ2-7
D gene: TRBD1
V gene: TRBV5-1
CDR3 protein: CASSHRSGDRTYEQYF
CDR3 DNA: TGCGCCAGCAGCCATCGATCCGGGGACAGAACCTACGAGCAGTACTTC

clone size: NA
J gene: TRBJ1-2
D gene: TRBD1
V gene: TRBV5-4
CDR3 protein: CASSTQGDYGYTF
CDR3 DNA: TGTGCCAGCAGTACACAGGGGGACTATGGCTACACCTTC

clone size: NA
J gene: TRBJ1-2
D gene: TRBD1
V gene: TRBV10-3
CDR3 protein: CAITQGEDYGYTF
CDR3 DNA: TGTGCCATCACGCAGGGGGAGGACTATGGCTACACCTTC

clone size: NA
J gene: TRBJ1-6
D gene: TRBD1
V gene: TRBV9
CDR3 protein: CASSFQGAVNSPLHF
CDR3 DNA: TGTGCCAGCAGCTTTCAGGGGGCGGTTAATTCACCCCTCCACTTT

clone size: NA
J gene: TRBJ2-1
D gene: NA
V gene: TRBV9
CDR3 protein: CASSTRGFTYNEQFF
CDR3 DNA: TGTGCCAGCAGCACCCGGGGGTTCACCTACAATGAGCAGTTCTTC

clone size: NA
J gene: TRBJ1-2
D gene: TRBD1
V gene: TRBV27
CDR3 protein: CASSFAGTGDRYTF
CDR3 DNA: TGTGCCAGCAGTTTCGCCGGGACAGGGGATCGCTACACCTTC

clone size: NA
J gene: TRBJ2-7
D gene: NA
V gene: TRBV4-1
CDR3 protein: CASSQDPQYSYEQYF
CDR3 DNA: TGCGCCAGCAGCCAAGATCCACAATACTCCTACGAGCAGTACTTC

clone size: NA
J gene: TRBJ1-5
D gene: NA
V gene: TRBV12-5
CDR3 protein: CASGLVSAGQPQHF
CDR3 DNA: TGTGCTAGTGGTTTGGTATCGGCAGGGCAGCCCCAGCATTTT

clone size: NA
J gene: TRBJ1-2
D gene: TRBD1
V gene: TRBV19
CDR3 protein: CASRDRVGHGYTF
CDR3 DNA: TGTGCCAGTAGGGACAGGGTCGGTCATGGCTACACCTTC

clone size: NA
J gene: TRBJ1-1
D gene: TRBD1
V gene: TRBV3-1/TRBV3-2
CDR3 protein: CASTSTGDTEAFF
CDR3 DNA: TGTGCCAGCACCTCCACAGGGGACACTGAAGCTTTCTTT

clone size: many
J gene: TRBJ2-1
D gene: NA
V gene: TRBV7-6
CDR3 protein: CASSSLQGRAYNEQFF
CDR3 DNA: TGTGCCAGCAGCTCCCTTCAGGGGCGCGCCTACAATGAGCAGTTCTTC

clone size: few
J gene: TRBJ1-4
D gene: NA
V gene: TRBV9
CDR3 protein: CASSASQNEKLFF
CDR3 DNA: TGTGCCAGCAGCGCCTCACAGAATGAAAAACTGTTTTTT

clone size: NA
J gene: TRBJ2-3
D gene: TRBD2
V gene: TRBV19
CDR3 protein: CASSPSGGSTDTQYF
CDR3 DNA: TGTGCCAGTAGTCCTAGCGGGGGGAGCACAGATACGCAGTATTTT

clone size: NA
J gene: TRBJ2-2
D gene: TRBD2
V gene: TRBV7-3
CDR3 protein: CASSPTSSGVGGELFF
CDR3 DNA: TGTGCCAGCAGCCCCACCTCTAGCGGGGTCGGCGGGGAGCTGTTTTTT

clone size: NA
J gene: TRBJ2-3
D gene: TRBD2
V gene: TRBV3-1/TRBV3-2
CDR3 protein: CASSRTGLAGADTQYF
CDR3 DNA: TGTGCCAGCAGCAGAACCGGACTAGCGGGAGCAGATACGCAGTATTTT

clone size: NA
J gene: TRBJ1-1
D gene: NA
V gene: TRBV18
CDR3 protein: CASSPPRDRGWLNTEAFF
CDR3 DNA: TGTGCCAGCTCACCACCGCGGGACCGGGGGTGGTTGAACACTGAAGCTTTCTTT

clone size: NA
J gene: TRBJ2-7
D gene: TRBD2
V gene: TRBV5-1
CDR3 protein: CASSPGGGGEQYF
CDR3 DNA: TGCGCCAGCAGCCCCGGGGGGGGAGGCGAGCAGTACTTC

clone size: few
J gene: TRBJ2-2
D gene: NA
V gene: TRBV5-1
CDR3 protein: CASSWNAAGELFF
CDR3 DNA: TGCGCCAGCAGTTGGAACGCGGCCGGGGAGCTGTTTTTT

clone size: few
J gene: TRBJ2-3
D gene: TRBD1
V gene: TRBV5-1
CDR3 protein: CASRPRQGSSTDTQYF
CDR3 DNA: TGCGCCAGCAGACCAAGACAGGGATCCAGCACAGATACGCAGTATTTT

clone size: NA
J gene: TRBJ2-7
D gene: TRBD1
V gene: TRBV27
CDR3 protein: CASSFDRGYEQYF
CDR3 DNA: TGTGCCAGCAGTTTTGACAGGGGCTACGAGCAGTACTTC

clone size: NA
J gene: TRBJ1-5
D gene: NA
V gene: TRBV19
CDR3 protein: CASSGGSNNQPQHF
CDR3 DNA: TGTGCCAGTAGTGGAGGGAGTAACAATCAGCCCCAGCATTTT

clone size: few
J gene: TRBJ2-7
D gene: TRBD2
V gene: TRBV2
CDR3 protein: CASLGGEASYEQYF
CDR3 DNA: TGTGCCAGCCTGGGAGGGGAGGCCTCCTACGAGCAGTACTTC

clone size: once
J gene: TRBJ2-7
D gene: NA
V gene: TRBV19
CDR3 protein: CASRGRGVGEQYF
CDR3 DNA: TGTGCCAGTAGGGGCAGGGGCGTCGGGGAGCAGTACTTC

clone size: NA
J gene: TRBJ2-3
D gene: TRBD1
V gene: TRBV6-4
CDR3 protein: CASSPGQESPDTQYF
CDR3 DNA: TGTGCCAGCAGCCCGGGACAGGAATCCCCAGATACGCAGTATTTT

clone size: NA
J gene: TRBJ1-6
D gene: TRBD1
V gene: TRBV7-6
CDR3 protein: CASSLAQGTGNSPLHF
CDR3 DNA: TGTGCCAGCAGCTTAGCGCAGGGGACAGGGAATTCACCCCTCCACTTT

clone size: once
J gene: TRBJ1-5
D gene: NA
V gene: TRBV6-1
CDR3 protein: CASSEAIPGANSNQPQHF
CDR3 DNA: TGTGCCAGCAGTGAAGCTATCCCAGGGGCGAATAGCAATCAGCCCCAGCATTTT

clone size: once
J gene: TRBJ1-2
D gene: TRBD1
V gene: TRBV29-1
CDR3 protein: CSVGSGQHLNYGYTF
CDR3 DNA: TGCAGCGTTGGGTCGGGACAGCATCTTAACTATGGCTACACCTTC

clone size: NA
J gene: TRBJ2-1
D gene: TRBD1
V gene: TRBV7-3
CDR3 protein: CASSPKGQGGNEQFF
CDR3 DNA: TGTGCCAGCAGCCCTAAGGGACAGGGGGGCAATGAGCAGTTCTTC

clone size: few
J gene: TRBJ2-1
D gene: NA
V gene: TRBV7-9
CDR3 protein: CASSRGGNEQFF
CDR3 DNA: TGTGCCAGCAGCCGTGGAGGCAATGAGCAGTTCTTC

clone size: NA
J gene: TRBJ2-1
D gene: TRBD2
V gene: TRBV15
CDR3 protein: CATSRELAGYNEQFF
CDR3 DNA: TGTGCCACCAGCAGAGAACTAGCGGGCTACAATGAGCAGTTCTTC

clone size: NA
J gene: TRBJ1-5
D gene: TRBD1
V gene: TRBV28
CDR3 protein: CASTTDRGRQPQHF
CDR3 DNA: TGTGCCAGCACCACTGACAGGGGGCGACAGCCCCAGCATTTT

clone size: NA
J gene: TRBJ1-1
D gene: NA
V gene: TRBV18
CDR3 protein: CASSPSTGKESEAFF
CDR3 DNA: TGTGCCAGCTCTCCTTCCACAGGCAAGGAGTCCGAAGCTTTCTTT

clone size: NA
J gene: TRBJ1-3
D gene: NA
V gene: TRBV9
CDR3 protein: CASSASLTDSSGNTIYF
CDR3 DNA: TGTGCCAGCAGCGCTTCCTTAACCGACAGCTCTGGAAACACCATATATTTT

clone size: NA
J gene: TRBJ2-1
D gene: NA
V gene: TRBV11-3
CDR3 protein: CASSLGGLYNEQFF
CDR3 DNA: TGTGCCAGCAGCTTAGGAGGACTTTACAATGAGCAGTTCTTC

clone size: few
J gene: TRBJ1-2
D gene: TRBD1
V gene: TRBV5-1
CDR3 protein: CASSLSPGTGNDYTF
CDR3 DNA: TGCGCCAGCAGCCTCTCCCCCGGGACAGGGAATGACTACACCTTC

clone size: NA
J gene: TRBJ1-6
D gene: NA
V gene: TRBV28
CDR3 protein: CASSSPGGGYNSPLHF
CDR3 DNA: TGTGCCAGCAGCTCCCCCGGCGGGGGCTATAATTCACCCCTCCACTTT

clone size: NA
J gene: TRBJ1-1
D gene: NA
V gene: TRBV23-1
CDR3 protein: CASSRLSLPAAAFF
CDR3 DNA: TGCGCCAGCAGTCGGCTCTCTCTTCCAGCGGCCGCTTTCTTT

clone size: NA
J gene: TRBJ2-3
D gene: NA
V gene: TRBV19
CDR3 protein: CATRKPGVGTDTQYF
CDR3 DNA: TGTGCCACCCGAAAGCCGGGGGTTGGAACAGATACGCAGTATTTT

clone size: NA
J gene: TRBJ2-7
D gene: NA
V gene: TRBV9
CDR3 protein: CASSVDQGHYEQYF
CDR3 DNA: TGTGCCAGCAGCGTAGATCAGGGTCACTACGAGCAGTACTTC

clone size: NA
J gene: TRBJ2-1
D gene: NA
V gene: TRBV7-8
CDR3 protein: CASSRIPNSLSGPSDEQFF
CDR3 DNA: TGTGCCAGCAGCCGTATTCCTAACTCCCTTAGCGGACCATCCGATGAGCAGTTCTTC

clone size: NA
J gene: TRBJ1-5
D gene: NA
V gene: TRBV2
CDR3 protein: CASSGDSNQPQHF
CDR3 DNA: TGTGCCAGCAGTGGAGATAGCAATCAGCCCCAGCATTTT

clone size: NA
J gene: TRBJ1-3
D gene: NA
V gene: TRBV29-1
CDR3 protein: CSARQSSGNTIYF
CDR3 DNA: TGCAGCGCCAGACAGAGCTCTGGAAACACCATATATTTT

clone size: few
J gene: TRBJ2-1
D gene: TRBD2
V gene: TRBV4-2
CDR3 protein: CASSQGAGDLNEQFF
CDR3 DNA: TGTGCCAGCAGCCAAGGGGCGGGGGATCTTAATGAGCAGTTCTTC

clone size: NA
J gene: TRBJ2-7
D gene: TRBD2
V gene: TRBV3-1/TRBV3-2
CDR3 protein: CASGPFVAGAPYEQYF
CDR3 DNA: TGTGCCAGCGGACCATTTGTAGCGGGGGCCCCCTACGAGCAGTACTTC

clone size: once
J gene: TRBJ1-1
D gene: TRBD1
V gene: TRBV2
CDR3 protein: CASRQNRGVNTEAFF
CDR3 DNA: TGTGCCAGCAGACAAAACAGGGGTGTGAACACTGAAGCTTTCTTT

clone size: NA
J gene: TRBJ1-1
D gene: TRBD1
V gene: TRBV5-8
CDR3 protein: CASSSQYGQGAEAFF
CDR3 DNA: TGTGCCAGCAGCTCCCAGTATGGTCAGGGGGCCGAAGCTTTCTTT

clone size: once
J gene: TRBJ2-2
D gene: NA
V gene: TRBV7-2
CDR3 protein: CASSLPTSNTGELFF
CDR3 DNA: TGTGCCAGCAGCCTCCCCACTAGTAACACCGGGGAGCTGTTTTTT

clone size: NA
J gene: TRBJ1-2
D gene: TRBD1
V gene: TRBV18
CDR3 protein: CASSPRGQDGYTF
CDR3 DNA: TGTGCCAGCTCACCACGGGGACAGGATGGCTACACCTTC

clone size: NA
J gene: TRBJ2-1
D gene: TRBD2
V gene: TRBV6-5
CDR3 protein: CASSPSGSSYNEQFF
CDR3 DNA: TGTGCCAGCAGTCCTAGCGGGAGCTCCTACAATGAGCAGTTCTTC

clone size: NA
J gene: TRBJ2-7
D gene: TRBD2
V gene: TRBV7-2
CDR3 protein: CASSLETSGVYEQYF
CDR3 DNA: TGTGCCAGCAGCTTAGAGACAAGCGGGGTCTACGAGCAGTACTTC